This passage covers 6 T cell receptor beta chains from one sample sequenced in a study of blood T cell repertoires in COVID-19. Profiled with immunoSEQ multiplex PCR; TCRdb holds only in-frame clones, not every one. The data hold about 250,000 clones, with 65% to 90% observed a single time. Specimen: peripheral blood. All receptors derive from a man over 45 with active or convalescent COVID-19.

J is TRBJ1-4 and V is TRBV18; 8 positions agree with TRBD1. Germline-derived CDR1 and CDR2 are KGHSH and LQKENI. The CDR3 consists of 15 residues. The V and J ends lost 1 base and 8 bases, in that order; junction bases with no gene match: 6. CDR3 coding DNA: TGTGCCAGCTCACCACGGCAGGGGGCGACCGAAAAACTGTTTTTT. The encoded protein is CASSPRQGATEKLFF.

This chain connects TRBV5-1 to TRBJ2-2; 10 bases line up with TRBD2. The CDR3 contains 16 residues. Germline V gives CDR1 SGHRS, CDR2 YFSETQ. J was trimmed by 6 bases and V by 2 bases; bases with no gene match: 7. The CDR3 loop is CASSFTLAGEAGELFF. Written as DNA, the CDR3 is TGCGCCAGCAGCTTTACCCTAGCGGGAGAAGCCGGGGAGCTGTTTTTT.

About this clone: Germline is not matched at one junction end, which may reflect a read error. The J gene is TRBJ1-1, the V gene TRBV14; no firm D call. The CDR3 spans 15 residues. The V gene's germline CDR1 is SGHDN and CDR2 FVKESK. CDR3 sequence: CASSPILSMNAEAFF. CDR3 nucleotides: TGTGCCAGCAGCCCCATACTGAGTATGAACGCTGAAGCTTTCTTT.

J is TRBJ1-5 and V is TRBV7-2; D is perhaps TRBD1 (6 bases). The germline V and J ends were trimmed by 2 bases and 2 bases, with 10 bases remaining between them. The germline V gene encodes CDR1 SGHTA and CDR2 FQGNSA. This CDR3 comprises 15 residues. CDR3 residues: CASSLKPGGNQPQHF. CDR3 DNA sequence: TGTGCCAGCAGCTTAAAGCCAGGGGGCAATCAGCCCCAGCATTTT. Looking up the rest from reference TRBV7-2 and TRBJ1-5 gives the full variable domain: GAGVSQSPSNKVTEKGKDVELRCDPISGHTALYWYRQSLGQGLEFLIYFQGNSAPDKSGLPSDRFSAERTGGSVSTLTIQRTQQEDSAVYLCASSLKPGGNQPQHFGDGTRLSIL.

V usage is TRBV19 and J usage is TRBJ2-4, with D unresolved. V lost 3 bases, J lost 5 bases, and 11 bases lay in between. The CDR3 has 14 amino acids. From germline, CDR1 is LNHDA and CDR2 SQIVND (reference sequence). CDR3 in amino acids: CASSIRLRENIQYF. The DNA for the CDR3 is TGTGCCAGTAGTATCCGGCTACGGGAAAACATTCAGTACTTC.

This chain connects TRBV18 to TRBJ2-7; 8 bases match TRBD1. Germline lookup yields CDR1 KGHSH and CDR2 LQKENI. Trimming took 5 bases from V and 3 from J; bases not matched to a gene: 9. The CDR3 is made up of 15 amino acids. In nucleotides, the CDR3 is TGTGCCAGCTCATCCGGACAGGGAGGACTCTACGAGCAGTACTTC. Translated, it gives CASSSGQGGLYEQYF.